The rows below give T cell receptor beta chains drawn from one sample of a study of blood T cell repertoires in COVID-19. Assay: immunoSEQ multiplex PCR; the TCRdb copy retains only in-frame clones and omits some. The sample has about 480,000 clones; about 91% are singletons. Sequencing was done on a sample of peripheral blood. The source of these receptors is a woman between 45 and 65 years old with COVID-19, enrolled during active disease. Both conserved end residues are part of each CDR3. Each record gives: D gene, V gene, clone size, J gene, CDR3 protein, CDR3 DNA. The D gene is left open where the match is weak. Clone sizes are given selectively: once, few, many, or a class where the clone is expanded.

d_gene: NA
v_gene: TRBV11-2
abundance: NA
j_gene: TRBJ2-2
CDR3aa: CASSLVLVSGELFF
CDR3nt: TGTGCCAGCAGCTTAGTACTAGTTTCCGGGGAGCTGTTTTTT

d_gene: TRBD2
v_gene: TRBV3-1/TRBV3-2
abundance: few
j_gene: TRBJ2-5
CDR3aa: CASSQNPGLDEGTQYF
CDR3nt: TGTGCCAGCAGCCAAAACCCGGGACTAGATGAGGGGACCCAGTACTTC

d_gene: NA
v_gene: TRBV7-8
abundance: NA
j_gene: TRBJ1-3
CDR3aa: CASSLGAGARSGNTIYF
CDR3nt: TGTGCCAGCAGCTTAGGGGCAGGGGCCCGCTCTGGAAACACCATATATTTT

d_gene: NA
v_gene: TRBV5-6
abundance: once
j_gene: TRBJ2-4
CDR3aa: CASSGVTGFHRNIQYF
CDR3nt: TGTGCCAGCAGCGGCGTCACAGGGTTTCATAGAAACATTCAGTACTTC

d_gene: NA
v_gene: TRBV2
abundance: NA
j_gene: TRBJ2-3
CDR3aa: CASSELLLAETTDTQYF
CDR3nt: TGTGCCAGCAGTGAATTGTTACTAGCTGAAACCACAGATACGCAGTATTTT

d_gene: TRBD1
v_gene: TRBV18
abundance: NA
j_gene: TRBJ1-3
CDR3aa: CASSQTQGSSSGNTIYF
CDR3nt: TGTGCCAGCTCACAAACACAGGGGTCGAGCTCTGGAAACACCATATATTTT

d_gene: NA
v_gene: TRBV5-1
abundance: NA
j_gene: TRBJ1-3
CDR3aa: CASSLLADAGNTIYF
CDR3nt: TGCGCCAGCAGCTTATTAGCCGACGCTGGAAACACCATATATTTT

d_gene: NA
v_gene: TRBV11-2
abundance: NA
j_gene: TRBJ1-2
CDR3aa: CASSLVRNDYRGGYTF
CDR3nt: TGTGCCAGCAGCTTAGTACGGAATGACTACCGGGGTGGCTACACCTTC

d_gene: TRBD2
v_gene: TRBV5-1
abundance: once
j_gene: TRBJ2-3
CDR3aa: CASSLSRTSGAPDTQYF
CDR3nt: TGCGCCAGCAGCTTGTCGCGGACTAGCGGGGCCCCAGATACGCAGTATTTT

d_gene: NA
v_gene: TRBV2
abundance: NA
j_gene: TRBJ2-3
CDR3aa: CATLDRSGTDTQYF
CDR3nt: TGTGCCACCCTAGACAGGTCGGGCACAGATACGCAGTATTTT

d_gene: NA
v_gene: TRBV4-1
abundance: NA
j_gene: TRBJ1-2
CDR3aa: CASSHPGGGGLGYTF
CDR3nt: TGCGCCAGCAGCCACCCTGGGGGGGGCGGCCTCGGCTACACCTTC

d_gene: TRBD1
v_gene: TRBV19
abundance: NA
j_gene: TRBJ2-7
CDR3aa: CASSIRWDSRYEQYF
CDR3nt: TGTGCCAGTAGTATACGTTGGGACAGCCGCTACGAGCAGTACTTC

d_gene: TRBD1
v_gene: TRBV5-5
abundance: NA
j_gene: TRBJ1-2
CDR3aa: CASSLDWTGYGYTF
CDR3nt: TGTGCCAGCAGCTTGGATTGGACAGGGTATGGCTACACCTTC

d_gene: NA
v_gene: TRBV9
abundance: NA
j_gene: TRBJ2-3
CDR3aa: CASSVVGARDTQYF
CDR3nt: TGTGCCAGCAGCGTAGTGGGGGCAAGAGATACGCAGTATTTT

d_gene: NA
v_gene: TRBV9
abundance: NA
j_gene: TRBJ1-1
CDR3aa: CASSVNPTKTVMEWTEAFF
CDR3nt: TGTGCCAGCAGCGTAAACCCCACTAAGACAGTAATGGAGTGGACTGAAGCTTTCTTT

d_gene: NA
v_gene: TRBV29-1
abundance: NA
j_gene: TRBJ1-2
CDR3aa: CSVGGPRDGYTF
CDR3nt: TGCAGCGTTGGGGGCCCTAGGGATGGCTACACCTTC

d_gene: NA
v_gene: TRBV9
abundance: NA
j_gene: TRBJ2-2
CDR3aa: CASSPRLTGELFF
CDR3nt: TGTGCCAGCAGCCCTCGACTAACCGGGGAGCTGTTTTTT

d_gene: NA
v_gene: TRBV5-4
abundance: few
j_gene: TRBJ1-1
CDR3aa: CASSVYGQNTEAFF
CDR3nt: TGTGCCAGCAGCGTATACGGACAGAACACTGAAGCTTTCTTT

d_gene: TRBD2
v_gene: TRBV5-4
abundance: NA
j_gene: TRBJ2-7
CDR3aa: CASSPSGTSPYEQYF
CDR3nt: TGTGCCAGCAGCCCCAGTGGGACTAGCCCTTACGAGCAGTACTTC

d_gene: TRBD1
v_gene: TRBV19
abundance: NA
j_gene: TRBJ1-4
CDR3aa: CATNDGQGRTNEKLFF
CDR3nt: TGTGCCACTAACGACGGACAGGGGAGGACTAATGAAAAACTGTTTTTT

d_gene: NA
v_gene: TRBV28
abundance: NA
j_gene: TRBJ1-5
CDR3aa: CASSKQPGYFNQPQHF
CDR3nt: TGTGCCAGCAGTAAACAACCGGGATACTTCAATCAGCCCCAGCATTTT

d_gene: TRBD1
v_gene: TRBV18
abundance: NA
j_gene: TRBJ1-5
CDR3aa: CASSPNSGTGGRSNQPQHF
CDR3nt: TGTGCCAGCTCACCAAATAGCGGGACAGGGGGCAGGAGCAATCAGCCCCAGCATTTT

d_gene: NA
v_gene: TRBV7-9
abundance: NA
j_gene: TRBJ1-1
CDR3aa: CASSLVPHVTGHTEAFF
CDR3nt: TGTGCCAGCAGCTTAGTTCCCCACGTTACAGGGCACACTGAAGCTTTCTTT

d_gene: TRBD1
v_gene: TRBV27
abundance: NA
j_gene: TRBJ1-2
CDR3aa: CASRTGADNGYTF
CDR3nt: TGTGCCAGCAGAACAGGGGCAGACAATGGCTACACCTTC

d_gene: NA
v_gene: TRBV5-4
abundance: NA
j_gene: TRBJ1-2
CDR3aa: CASSLALGAGLRPNGYTF
CDR3nt: TGTGCCAGCAGCTTGGCCTTGGGCGCGGGGCTCCGCCCTAATGGCTACACCTTC

d_gene: TRBD2
v_gene: TRBV2
abundance: NA
j_gene: TRBJ2-2
CDR3aa: CASRGSGGAGNTGELFF
CDR3nt: TGTGCCAGTAGAGGAAGCGGGGGGGCCGGGAACACCGGGGAGCTGTTTTTT

d_gene: NA
v_gene: TRBV19
abundance: NA
j_gene: TRBJ2-3
CDR3aa: CASSIRHYTDTQYF
CDR3nt: TGTGCCAGTAGTATACGCCACTACACAGATACGCAGTATTTT

d_gene: TRBD2
v_gene: TRBV30
abundance: NA
j_gene: TRBJ2-1
CDR3aa: CAWSVPGLYNEQFF
CDR3nt: TGTGCCTGGAGTGTACCGGGACTATACAATGAGCAGTTCTTC

d_gene: NA
v_gene: TRBV6-1
abundance: NA
j_gene: TRBJ2-2
CDR3aa: CASSEVTGLGDGELFF
CDR3nt: TGTGCCAGCAGTGAAGTAACAGGCTTAGGAGACGGGGAGCTGTTTTTT

d_gene: TRBD1
v_gene: TRBV5-1
abundance: NA
j_gene: TRBJ2-7
CDR3aa: CASSERDRDVSEQYF
CDR3nt: TGCGCCAGCAGCGAGAGGGACAGGGACGTTTCCGAGCAGTACTTC

d_gene: NA
v_gene: TRBV19
abundance: NA
j_gene: TRBJ1-5
CDR3aa: CASSSHPPGYQPQHF
CDR3nt: TGTGCCAGTAGTAGCCACCCCCCGGGGTATCAGCCCCAGCATTTT

d_gene: NA
v_gene: TRBV3-1/TRBV3-2
abundance: NA
j_gene: TRBJ1-5
CDR3aa: CASSPATGSQPQHF
CDR3nt: TGTGCCAGCAGCCCTGCTACAGGGAGTCAGCCCCAGCATTTT

d_gene: TRBD1
v_gene: TRBV19
abundance: NA
j_gene: TRBJ1-5
CDR3aa: CASVRGQGAGQPQHF
CDR3nt: TGTGCCAGTGTCCGTGGGCAGGGGGCCGGTCAGCCCCAGCATTTT

d_gene: NA
v_gene: TRBV10-3
abundance: NA
j_gene: TRBJ1-1
CDR3aa: CAISEPDTEAFF
CDR3nt: TGTGCCATCAGTGAGCCCGACACTGAAGCTTTCTTT

d_gene: NA
v_gene: TRBV7-2
abundance: NA
j_gene: TRBJ2-1
CDR3aa: CASSRGVLDNEQFF
CDR3nt: TGTGCCAGCAGCCGCGGGGTCCTGGACAATGAGCAGTTCTTC

d_gene: NA
v_gene: TRBV11-2
abundance: NA
j_gene: TRBJ2-7
CDR3aa: CASSSGVPYEQYF
CDR3nt: TGTGCCAGCAGCTCCGGGGTTCCCTACGAGCAGTACTTC

d_gene: TRBD1
v_gene: TRBV19
abundance: NA
j_gene: TRBJ1-5
CDR3aa: CASSVDRGENQPQHF
CDR3nt: TGTGCCAGTAGTGTCGACAGGGGGGAGAATCAGCCCCAGCATTTT

d_gene: TRBD2
v_gene: TRBV4-2
abundance: NA
j_gene: TRBJ2-3
CDR3aa: CASSLRPTSGTDTQYF
CDR3nt: TGTGCCAGCAGCCTCCGACCGACTAGCGGGACAGATACGCAGTATTTT